The 21 T cell receptor beta chains below all came from one sample that was sequenced in a study of patients and donors after allogeneic stem cell transplantation. MiXCR, run by TCRdb on the RT-PCR reads, gives a single entry per CDR3 protein. In the table there are roughly 880,000 distinct CDR3 sequences, 18% of which are singletons. The source material was blood, either unsorted or a sorted T cell fraction (not recorded which). These receptors were obtained from a human donor who was either an allogeneic HSCT recipient or a stem cell or donor lymphocyte infusion donor (not recorded which). It is not recorded whose cells these are; they may come from a transplant donor.

This clonotype has ten or more counts. The chain combines TRBV4-3 with TRBJ1-1, with D maybe TRBD1 (5 bases). The CDR3 sequence is 14 residues long. V gave up 4 bases and J gave up 4 bases, with 13 bases separating them. Germline V gene data show CDR1 as LGHNA and CDR2 as YSLEER. CDR3: CASSPGGMATEAFF. CDR3 sequence (DNA): TGCGCCAGCAGCCCCGGGGGGATGGCCACTGAAGCTTTCTTT.

This sequence joins TRBV20-1 and TRBJ2-1, with 7 nucleotides matching TRBD1. Germline CDR1 and CDR2: DFQATT and SNEGSKA (reference sequence). V was clipped by 3 bases and J by 6 bases; unmatched bases: 8. The CDR3 runs to 14 residues. CDR3 coding DNA: TGCAGTGCTAGTGGGGAGAGGGGGCTCAATGAGCAGTTCTTC. The encoded protein is CSASGERGLNEQFF.

This clonotype was detected many times. The junction shows a germline mismatch at one end, possibly a read error. The rearrangement links TRBV5-1 to TRBJ1-2, with TRBD1 matching 8 bases. The CDR3 has 14 amino acids. The germline CDR1 and CDR2 sequences are SGHRS and YFSETQ. CDR3 in amino acids: CASSLTGGNYGYTF. The DNA of the CDR3 is TGTGCCAGCAGCTTAACAGGGGGAAACTATGGCTACACCTTC.

The gene calls are TRBV20-1 and TRBJ2-3; D not resolved. CDR1 DFQATT and CDR2 SNEGSKA come from the germline V gene (reference sequence). This CDR3 comprises 13 residues. Deletions cut 6 bases from V and 1 base from J, with 11 bases between. The CDR3 DNA sequence: TGCAGTGCCGCATGGAGCGGCACAGATACGCAGTATTTT. Translating it yields CSAAWSGTDTQYF.

The rearrangement links TRBV7-2 to TRBJ2-4, with 7 bases identical to TRBD1. Unmatched junction bases numbered 4, after V lost 3 bases and J lost 5 bases. The CDR3 totals 14 residues. Looked up from germline, CDR1 is SGHTA and CDR2 is FQGNSA. DNA for the CDR3: TGTGCCAGCAGCTTTGGGGACAGCGAAAACATTCAGTACTTC. Residues: CASSFGDSENIQYF.

The rearrangement links TRBV9 to TRBJ2-1, with D tentatively TRBD1 (6 bases). Germline values: CDR1 SGDLS, CDR2 YYNGEE. The length of the CDR3 is 15 residues. Trimming pared 0 bases from V and 6 bases from J, leaving 13 bases between. In nucleotides, the CDR3 is TGTGCCAGCAGCGTAGGGGGGCTAGCCCTCAATGAGCAGTTCTTC. It translates to CASSVGGLALNEQFF. Filled out from reference TRBV9 and TRBJ2-1, the complete variable domain reads DSGVTQTPKHLITATGQRVTLRCSPRSGDLSVYWYQQSLDQGLQFLIQYYNGEERAKGNILERFSAQQFPDLHSELNLSSLELGDSALYFCASSVGGLALNEQFFGPGTRLTVL.

This clonotype was seen once. This chain links TRBV6-1 with TRBJ1-1, with D possibly being TRBD1 (6 bases). There are 15 residues in the CDR3. The germline gives CDR1 MNHNS, CDR2 SASEGT. The germline V and J ends were trimmed by 3 bases and 1 base, with 12 bases remaining between them. In DNA form, the CDR3 reads TGTGCCAGCAGTGACCGCCGGGGACAGAACACTGAAGCTTTCTTT. Translating it yields CASSDRRGQNTEAFF.

V usage is TRBV7-9 and J usage is TRBJ2-3; D remains unclear. The V and J ends lost 1 base and 1 base respectively, with 15 bases between them. The CDR3 length is 17 residues. Germline assignment: CDR1 SEHNR and CDR2 FQNEAQ (reference sequence). The CDR3 bases are TGTGCCAGCAGCTTAGTTCCGGGCCCCCTGGGCACAGATACGCAGTATTTT. As protein: CASSLVPGPLGTDTQYF.

J is TRBJ2-3 and V is TRBV12-3 or TRBV12-4; 11 bases align to TRBD2. The length of the CDR3 is 15 residues. Losses at the gene ends were 5 bases for V and 7 bases for J; bases not matched to a gene: 8. The CDR3 DNA is TGTGCCAGCAGTCGGGGTAGCGGGGGGGCCAATACGCAGTATTTT. Residues: CASSRGSGGANTQYF.

In this sample, this clonotype turned up a few times. For the CDR3, the DNA is TGTGCCAGCAGCCAAGGGGAAGGGACTAGCGTTACGACCCAGTACTTC. This gives the protein CASSQGEGTSVTTQYF. The rearrangement joins TRBV4-2 to TRBJ2-5; 10 bases match TRBD2. Germline CDR1 and CDR2: LGHNA and YNFKEQ. CDR3 length: 16 amino acids. V lost 1 base to trimming and J lost 7 bases; unmatched junction nucleotides: 9.

V gene TRBV12-3 or TRBV12-4 combines with J gene TRBJ2-5; possible D gene TRBD1, 6 bases. The length of the CDR3 is 15 residues. V was shortened by 7 bases and J by 4 bases, with 19 bases between the two germline ends. The chain's CDR3 is CASTSNRVVVETQYF. Written as DNA, the CDR3 is TGTGCCAGCACCTCAAACAGGGTGGTAGTAGAGACCCAGTACTTC.

In DNA form, the CDR3 reads TGTGCCACCAAGCCGTGGGGAGTCTATGGCTACACCTTC. It encodes CATKPWGVYGYTF. This rearrangement joins TRBV15 to TRBJ1-2; D is ambiguous. The CDR3 extends over 13 amino acids. Germline V gene sequence: CDR1 LNHNV, CDR2 YYDKDF (reference sequence). V lost 7 bases, J lost 4 bases, and 13 bases lay in between. Complete variable domain (other parts from reference TRBV15 and TRBJ1-2): DAMVIQNPRYQVTQFGKPVTLSCSQTLNHNVMYWYQQKSSQAPKLLFHYYDKDFNNEADTPDNFQSRRPNTSFCFLDIRSPGLGDTAMYLCATKPWGVYGYTFGSGTRLTVV.

The rearrangement links TRBV28 to TRBJ2-2; D ambiguous. Germline-derived CDR1 and CDR2 are MDHEN and SYDVKM. Trimming stripped 8 bases from V and 1 base from J, with 23 bases between. This CDR3 region has 18 residues. The CDR3 nucleotides read TGTGCCAGCTACAGTTTCGGGTTCGATTTTATGAACACCGGGGAGCTGTTTTTT. The encoded protein is CASYSFGFDFMNTGELFF.

The chain joins TRBV6-1 to TRBJ1-5; D unresolved. With 3 bases removed from V and 6 bases from J, the gap between germline ends came to 12 bases. The CDR3 has 14 amino acids. Germline lookup yields CDR1 MNHNS and CDR2 SASEGT. The CDR3 region has the DNA TGTGCCAGCAGTGACGGCAGAGTGGGTCAGCCCCAGCATTTT. Its translation: CASSDGRVGQPQHF.

This clonotype has only a few counts. The J gene is TRBJ1-6, the V gene TRBV4-2; 8 nucleotides agree with TRBD1. CDR1 and CDR2 (germline): LGHNA, YNFKEQ. This CDR3 region has 17 residues. With 0 bases clipped from V and 6 bases from J, the junction kept 7 bases outside the gene matches. The CDR3 nucleotides are TGTGCCAGCAGCCAAGATCGGACAGGGCTACCTAATTCACCCCTCCACTTT. Amino acids: CASSQDRTGLPNSPLHF.

Written as DNA, the CDR3 is TGTGCCAGCAGTGTTAGTAAGAATTCACCCCTCCACTTT. This translates into CASSVSKNSPLHF. V usage is TRBV2 and J usage is TRBJ1-6; D gene unclear. From germline, CDR1 is SNHLY and CDR2 FYNNEI. The CDR3 loop spans 13 amino acids. The germline V and J ends were trimmed by 4 bases and 7 bases, with 8 bases remaining between them.

This clonotype was seen more than once but under ten times. The chain recombines TRBV28 with TRBJ1-6; possible D gene TRBD1, 5 bases. Germline V gene data show CDR1 as MDHEN and CDR2 as SYDVKM. The CDR3 has 19 residues. Trimming stripped 6 bases from V and 5 bases from J, with 26 bases between. The DNA for the CDR3 is TGTGCCAGCAGCCCCCATGGGATGCGGGGCAGGGCGAATAATTCACCCCTCCACTTT. Residues: CASSPHGMRGRANNSPLHF.

This sequence joins TRBV5-1 and TRBJ2-7; TRBD1 matches at 9 bases. The junction had 6 bases not matched to a gene; V was cut back by 0 bases and J by 5 bases. The germline V gene encodes CDR1 SGHRS and CDR2 YFSETQ. CDR3 length: 15 residues. In nucleotides, the CDR3 is TGCGCCAGCAGCTTGGAGGGGACAGGGTCTAACGAGCAGTACTTC. Its protein is CASSLEGTGSNEQYF.

The CDR3 here is CASSRGREGHSYNEQFF. CDR3 sequence (DNA): TGTGCCAGCAGCCGCGGACGGGAGGGCCACTCCTACAATGAGCAGTTCTTC. The rearrangement joins TRBV27 to TRBJ2-1, with 8 bases identical to TRBD2. Germline CDR1 MNHEY, CDR2 SMNVEV (reference sequence). The CDR3 spans 17 residues. The ends lost 6 bases at V and 0 bases at J; junction bases unmatched: 10.

This clonotype was counted a few times. V usage is TRBV7-8 and J usage is TRBJ2-1; D remains unclear. Germline CDR1 is SGHVS and CDR2 is FQNEAQ. Trimming pared 7 bases from V and 7 bases from J, leaving 20 bases between. This CDR3 is built from 15 residues. This CDR3 reads CASTLLSGPDNEQFF. In DNA, the CDR3 is TGTGCCAGCACCTTGCTTAGTGGTCCAGATAATGAGCAGTTCTTC.

This clonotype was found a few times. The V gene is TRBV6-1, the J gene TRBJ1-3; TRBD1 aligns across 9 bases. Germline lookup yields CDR1 MNHNS and CDR2 SASEGT. Losses at the gene ends were 5 bases for V and 2 bases for J; bases not matched to a gene: 7. The CDR3 contains 16 residues. CDR3 region: CASSTTGTGTGNTIYF. CDR3 DNA sequence: TGTGCCAGCAGTACTACCGGGACAGGGACTGGAAACACCATATATTTT.